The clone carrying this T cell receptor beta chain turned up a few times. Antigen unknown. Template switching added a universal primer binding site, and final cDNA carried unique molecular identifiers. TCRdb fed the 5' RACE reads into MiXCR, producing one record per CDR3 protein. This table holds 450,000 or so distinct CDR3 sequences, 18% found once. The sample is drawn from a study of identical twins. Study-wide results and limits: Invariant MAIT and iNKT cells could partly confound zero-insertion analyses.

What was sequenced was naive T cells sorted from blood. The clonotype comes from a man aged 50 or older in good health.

The CDR3 DNA follows: TGTGCCAGCAGCGAAAGAACGAGATACACCTTC. Protein: CASSERTRYTF. The V gene is TRBV7-2, the J gene TRBJ1-2; D not certain. Trimming shortened V by 5 bases and J by 11 bases, and 12 bases separated the two germline ends. Germline V gene sequence: CDR1 SGHTA, CDR2 FQGNSA. The CDR3 contains 11 residues.